Sequencing of this T cell receptor beta chain was carried out in a study of blood T cell repertoires in COVID-19. The method was immunoSEQ multiplex PCR; TCRdb's version includes in-frame clones alone and lacks a portion of them. The sample lists 70,000 to 95,000 clones, around four fifths seen once, with 16% in the top ten. After removal of 3 bases from V and 4 bases from J, the junction contained 3 bases not matched to a gene. Looked up from germline, CDR1 is SGHRS and CDR2 is YFSETQ. The CDR3 has 14 amino acids. This receptor was obtained from a human donor in a cohort sampled during active COVID-19. The specimen sequenced was peripheral blood. This chain links TRBV5-1 with TRBJ1-4, with 7 bases that match TRBD1. The CDR3 loop reads CASSYDRVNEKLFF. The CDR3 DNA sequence: TGCGCCAGCAGCTATGACAGGGTTAATGAAAAACTGTTTTTT.